This T cell receptor beta chain came from a study of blood T cell repertoires in COVID-19. The assay was immunoSEQ multiplex PCR, and TCRdb's table has in-frame clones only and misses some. The sample lists about 270,000 clones, roughly 89% occurring once. This clone was picked up a small number of times. This TCR was recovered from a man aged 45-60 years with acute or convalescent COVID-19. The sequencing sample was made of peripheral blood.

The DNA of the CDR3 is TGCGCCAGCAGCTTGGTCAAGGGAGACACCGGGGAGCTGTTTTTT. It yields the protein CASSLVKGDTGELFF. V and J are TRBV5-1 and TRBJ2-2, with D possibly matching TRBD2 (5 bases). Germline assignment: CDR1 SGHRS and CDR2 YFSETQ. The CDR3 has 15 amino acids. Deletions cut 0 bases from V and 3 bases from J, with 9 bases between.